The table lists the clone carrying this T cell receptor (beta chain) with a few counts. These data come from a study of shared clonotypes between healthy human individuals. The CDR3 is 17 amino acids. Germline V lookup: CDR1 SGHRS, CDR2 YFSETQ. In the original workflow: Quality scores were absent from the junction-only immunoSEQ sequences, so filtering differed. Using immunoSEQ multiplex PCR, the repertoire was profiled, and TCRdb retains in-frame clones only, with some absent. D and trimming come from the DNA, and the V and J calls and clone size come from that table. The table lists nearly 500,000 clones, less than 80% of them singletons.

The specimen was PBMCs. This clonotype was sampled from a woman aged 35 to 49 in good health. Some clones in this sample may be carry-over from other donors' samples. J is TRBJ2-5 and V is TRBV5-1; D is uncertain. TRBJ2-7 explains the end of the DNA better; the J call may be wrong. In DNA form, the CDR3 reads TGCGCCAGCAGCTTGGCCGGTGGGTGGCCCTCCTCCTACGAGCAGTACTTC. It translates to CASSLAGGWPSSYEQYF.